These T cell receptor beta chains were read from a single sample in a study of cytomegalovirus exposure and HLA in healthy donors. Data came from immunoSEQ multiplex PCR; TCRdb stores just in-frame clones and leaves some out. This repertoire shows 150,000 or so clones, about 82% found once; its top ten account for 1%. Sequencing was performed on PBMCs. Receptors were obtained from a woman in her forties or fifties in good health and CMV-seropositive. The CDR3 runs from the conserved cysteine through the conserved F or W. Fields, in order: V gene, CDR3 length, J gene, clone size, D gene, CDR3 protein, CDR3 DNA. D genes are given only for firm matches. The size entry is marked missing in some rows and otherwise reads once, few, many or a size class.

>TRBV5-1|18|TRBJ1-1|NA|TRBD1
CASSLADTPGQGNTEAFF
TGCGCCAGCAGCTTGGCGGACACACCGGGACAGGGGAACACTGAAGCTTTCTTT
>TRBV28|11|TRBJ1-1|NA|TRBD1
CASSRDRRAFF
TGTGCCAGCAGTAGGGACAGAAGGGCTTTCTTT
>TRBV6-5|14|TRBJ1-1|once|TRBD1
CASRGQGINTEAFF
TGTGCCAGCAGGGGACAGGGGATAAACACTGAAGCTTTCTTT
>TRBV15|14|TRBJ2-7|NA|NA
CATSRRADSYEQYF
TGTGCCACCAGCCGGCGGGCGGACTCCTACGAGCAGTACTTC
>TRBV9|15|TRBJ2-7|NA|NA
CASSKLDSDSYEQYF
TGTGCCAGCAGCAAATTGGACTCGGACTCCTACGAGCAGTACTTC
>TRBV19|12|TRBJ1-5|NA|NA
CASSIINQPQHF
TGTGCCAGTAGTATCATTAATCAGCCCCAGCATTTT
>TRBV5-1|14|TRBJ1-2|NA|NA
CASSEPGGADGYTF
TGCGCCAGCAGCGAGCCGGGGGGGGCTGATGGCTACACCTTC
>TRBV28|16|TRBJ2-7|once|TRBD1
CASSTIRDRVSYEQYF
TGTGCCAGCAGCACCATCCGGGACAGGGTATCCTACGAGCAGTACTTC
>TRBV15|15|TRBJ2-3|NA|NA
CATSIRTRSTDTQYF
TGTGCCACCAGCATTCGGACAAGAAGCACAGATACGCAGTATTTT
>TRBV2|15|TRBJ2-4|NA|NA
CASSVLILAKNIQYF
TGTGCCAGCAGTGTGCTGATACTAGCCAAAAACATTCAGTACTTC
>TRBV28|17|TRBJ1-2|NA|NA
CAALNLGGGHSFHGYTF
TGTGCAGCTTTGAACCTGGGCGGGGGGCATTCTTTCCATGGCTACACCTTC
>TRBV11-1|15|TRBJ1-2|NA|NA
CASSPMAGREYGYTF
TGTGCCAGCAGCCCGATGGCGGGGAGGGAGTATGGCTACACCTTC
>TRBV19|12|TRBJ2-7|NA|NA
CASSPRGNEQYF
TGTGCCAGTAGCCCGAGGGGGAACGAGCAGTACTTC
>TRBV7-2|14|TRBJ1-5|NA|TRBD1
CASSPSGGGQPQHF
TGTGCCAGCAGCCCATCAGGGGGCGGTCAGCCCCAGCATTTT
>TRBV7-2|14|TRBJ1-2|NA|TRBD1
CASSQLQGAEGYTF
TGTGCCAGCAGCCAACTACAGGGGGCGGAGGGCTACACCTTC
>TRBV7-3|14|TRBJ2-5|NA|TRBD1
CASSPRDRGGTQYF
TGTGCCAGCAGCCCACGGGACAGGGGCGGAACCCAGTACTTC
>TRBV28|16|TRBJ2-7|NA|TRBD1
CASSFDIDRGSYEQYF
TGTGCCAGCAGTTTCGACATCGACAGGGGGTCCTACGAGCAGTACTTC
>TRBV27|15|TRBJ1-5|NA|NA
CASSFRGYARQPQHF
TGTGCCAGCAGCTTCCGAGGTTACGCGAGGCAGCCCCAGCATTTT
>TRBV29-1|11|TRBJ2-7|NA|TRBD1
CSVSTGSEQYF
TGCAGCGTTTCGACAGGGTCCGAGCAGTACTTC
>TRBV5-4|15|TRBJ2-3|NA|TRBD1
CASSPGQGAADTQYF
TGTGCCAGCAGCCCGGGACAGGGGGCGGCAGATACGCAGTATTTT
>TRBV7-2|12|TRBJ1-4|NA|TRBD1
CASSLEDRKLFF
TGTGCCAGCAGCTTAGAGGACAGGAAACTGTTTTTT
>TRBV4-3|16|TRBJ2-1|NA|TRBD2
CASSQEGRGVGNEQFF
TGCGCCAGCAGCCAAGAAGGCCGGGGGGTTGGAAATGAGCAGTTCTTC
>TRBV7-2|19|TRBJ2-7|NA|TRBD2
CASSLAYSSGGLLTYEQYF
TGTGCCAGCAGCTTAGCGTACTCTAGCGGGGGGCTGCTAACCTACGAGCAGTACTTC
>TRBV5-1|13|TRBJ2-5|NA|TRBD2
CASSGGGQETQYF
TGCGCCAGCAGCGGCGGGGGCCAAGAGACCCAGTACTTC
>TRBV29-1|10|TRBJ1-1|NA|NA
CSVRLPEAFF
TGCAGCGTCAGGCTTCCTGAAGCTTTCTTT
>TRBV7-9|15|TRBJ2-5|NA|NA
CSSSPQGGVRETQYF
TGTTCCAGCAGTCCTCAAGGCGGGGTTAGGGAGACCCAGTACTTC
>TRBV7-2|15|TRBJ1-2|NA|NA
CASRGGGRFVYGYTF
TGTGCCAGCAGGGGAGGGGGGCGCTTCGTCTATGGCTACACCTTC
>TRBV4-3|15|TRBJ1-1|NA|NA
CASSLRQGANTEAFF
TGCGCCAGCAGCCTCCGTCAGGGCGCGAACACTGAAGCTTTCTTT
>TRBV9|13|TRBJ1-1|NA|NA
CASSAGGRTEAFF
TGTGCCAGCAGCGCGGGTGGGAGAACTGAAGCTTTCTTT
>TRBV27|14|TRBJ1-5|few|NA
CASSLREKNQPQHF
TGTGCCAGCAGTTTAAGGGAGAAGAATCAGCCCCAGCATTTT
>TRBV6-1|18|TRBJ2-1|NA|NA
CASSEGSTWEVWRQEQFF
TGTGCCAGCAGTGAAGGCTCGACTTGGGAGGTTTGGCGGCAGGAGCAGTTCTTC
>TRBV9|15|TRBJ2-1|NA|NA
CASSVVSGSYNEQFF
TGTGCCAGCAGCGTAGTGTCAGGGTCCTACAATGAGCAGTTCTTC
>TRBV18|14|TRBJ2-5|NA|NA
CASSPGHMQETQYF
TGTGCCAGCTCTCCGGGACATATGCAAGAGACCCAGTACTTC
>TRBV7-2|17|TRBJ2-1|once|NA
CASSSPAVTSSYNEQFF
TGTGCCAGCAGCTCCCCCGCCGTGACTAGCTCCTACAATGAGCAGTTCTTC
>TRBV9|16|TRBJ1-1|NA|TRBD1
CASSRGQGIGYTEAFF
TGTGCCAGCAGCCGTGGACAGGGAATAGGGTACACTGAAGCTTTCTTT
>TRBV10-3|14|TRBJ1-6|NA|TRBD1
CAIRQGPLNSPLHF
TGTGCCATCCGACAGGGACCATTAAATTCACCCCTCCACTTT
>TRBV6-5|14|TRBJ1-1|NA|NA
CASYSRRGLVEAFF
TGTGCCAGCTACAGTAGGCGGGGGCTGGTGGAAGCTTTCTTT
>TRBV5-6|15|TRBJ2-7|NA|NA
CASSFLRDSSYEQYF
TGTGCCAGCAGCTTCTTGCGGGACTCCTCCTACGAGCAGTACTTC
>TRBV2|18|TRBJ2-1|NA|TRBD2
CASSDGFSGRGYYNEQFF
TGTGCCAGCAGCGATGGCTTCAGCGGGAGGGGCTACTACAATGAGCAGTTCTTC
>TRBV10-3|14|TRBJ2-5|NA|NA
CAISGVSDFGTQYF
TGTGCCATCAGTGGCGTTTCCGATTTCGGGACCCAGTACTTC
>TRBV6-5|14|TRBJ1-5|NA|NA
CASSWRQTDQPQHF
TGTGCCAGCAGTTGGCGACAGACAGATCAGCCCCAGCATTTT
>TRBV28|15|TRBJ2-7|NA|NA
CASSPRGSSSYEQYF
TGTGCCAGCAGTCCCCGGGGATCTAGCTCCTACGAGCAGTACTTC
>TRBV7-3|17|TRBJ2-1|NA|TRBD2
CASSPRLGLAGANEQFF
TGTGCCAGCAGCCCCCGCCTGGGGCTAGCGGGAGCCAATGAGCAGTTCTTC
>TRBV28|16|TRBJ1-2|once|NA
CASSTQGASLIYGYTF
TGTGCCAGCAGCACACAGGGAGCCTCACTTATTTATGGCTACACCTTC
>TRBV6-1|13|TRBJ2-7|NA|TRBD1
CASSEPGQAWLYF
TGTGCCAGCAGTGAACCGGGACAGGCCTGGCTGTACTTC
>TRBV7-9|12|TRBJ2-2|NA|NA
CASRPGAGELFF
TGTGCCAGCAGGCCGGGGGCCGGGGAGCTGTTTTTT
>TRBV19|13|TRBJ1-1|NA|NA
CASSYNPNTEAFF
TGTGCCAGTAGCTATAACCCGAACACTGAAGCTTTCTTT
>TRBV7-3|16|TRBJ2-3|NA|NA
CASSLFGTSFTDTQYF
TGTGCCAGCAGCTTATTCGGGACTTCCTTCACAGATACGCAGTATTTT
>TRBV5-1|16|TRBJ2-3|NA|TRBD1
CASSLGSQGSTDTQYF
TGCGCCAGCAGCTTGGGGTCACAGGGGTCCACAGATACGCAGTATTTT
>TRBV6-4|15|TRBJ2-1|few|TRBD2
CASSAEASGIGEQFF
TGTGCCAGCAGTGCGGAGGCTAGCGGGATAGGGGAGCAGTTCTTC
>TRBV9|14|TRBJ1-5|NA|TRBD1
CASSVGDRHQPQHF
TGTGCCAGCAGCGTAGGGGACAGACATCAGCCCCAGCATTTT
>TRBV29-1|13|TRBJ2-7|once|TRBD1
CSVGNRGLKVQYF
TGCAGCGTCGGTAACAGGGGTCTAAAGGTGCAGTACTTC
>TRBV4-1|13|TRBJ1-5|NA|TRBD1
CASSQGQGQPQHF
TGCGCCAGCAGCCAAGGACAGGGGCAGCCCCAGCATTTT
>TRBV21-1|19|TRBJ2-1|NA|NA
CASTPNVEGPIRVIDEQFF
TGTGCCAGCACCCCAAACGTCGAGGGTCCGATTCGTGTTATCGATGAGCAGTTCTTC
>TRBV19|14|TRBJ1-2|NA|TRBD1
CASSVTGVAYGYTF
TGTGCCAGTAGTGTCACAGGGGTCGCCTATGGCTACACCTTC
>TRBV6-1|15|TRBJ2-7|NA|TRBD2
CASSEGTSGSYEQYF
TGTGCCAGCAGTGAAGGGACTAGCGGGAGCTACGAGCAGTACTTC
>TRBV9|16|TRBJ2-2|NA|NA
CASQPGTSSNTGELFF
TGTGCCAGCCAGCCCGGGACAAGCTCGAACACCGGGGAGCTGTTTTTT